The entry that follows covers one TCR beta chain sequence. The record originates from a study of T cells after somatic rescue of genetic block. Sequencing was performed with immunoSEQ multiplex PCR; in TCRdb, only in-frame clones are kept and a portion is missing. Here the sample spans over 55,000 clones, 92% being singletons. The CDR3 has 15 amino acids. V gave up 4 bases and J gave up 8 bases, with 21 bases separating them. The V gene's germline CDR1 is SQVTM and CDR2 ANQGSEA. The sequencing input was peripheral blood mononuclear cells (PBMCs). V is TRBV29-1 and J is TRBJ2-4; the D gene is possibly TRBD2 (6 bases). The TCR originated in a middle-aged man. CDR3 nucleotide sequence: TGCAGCGTTGGGGGACTCGGAGGTCAGGTAGACATTCAGTACTTC. Its translation: CSVGGLGGQVDIQYF.